This TCR beta chain was recovered during a study of immune evolution from preneoplasia to lung adenocarcinoma. Study-wide results and limits: Later-stage lesions seemingly showed higher T cell density and diversity than normal lung. From normal lung to invasive adenocarcinoma, top clone frequencies appeared to decrease.

The CDR3 has 14 amino acids. Per germline, CDR1 SGHTA and CDR2 FQGTGA. V lost 4 bases to trimming and J lost 0 bases, with 9 bases between them. With respect to this clone: No antigen is known for it.

Between about 2014 and 2018, patients underwent resection in Japan or China. Each case's diagnosis was confirmed by two pathologists on H&E. The table came from immunoSEQ multiplex PCR; TCRdb's copy has only in-frame clones and leaves some out. The sample has around 7,000 clones, roughly three quarters seen once. The chain has TRBV7-3 and TRBJ1-1; D remains ambiguous. The receptor comes from a person aged 55-80 years with lung adenocarcinoma. Input material: FFPE adjacent normal lung tissue. CDR3 nucleotides: TGTGCCAGCAGCTCCAAGGGTATGAACACTGAAGCTTTCTTT. Protein: CASSSKGMNTEAFF.